The 4 T cell receptor beta chains reported below all come from one sample, sequenced in a study of blood T cell repertoires in COVID-19. Here immunoSEQ multiplex PCR was the method, and the copy in TCRdb shows in-frame clones only, minus some. The table lists approximately 91,000 clones, more than 70% of them singletons. What was sequenced was peripheral blood. The receptors originated from a man between 65 and 79 years old with acute or convalescent COVID-19.

The gene calls are TRBV28 and TRBJ1-2, with D uncertain. The CDR3 length is 13 residues. V dropped 7 bases and J dropped 2 bases, with 11 bases sitting between them. CDR1 and CDR2 (germline): MDHEN, SYDVKM. For the CDR3, the DNA is TGTGCCAGCAATAAACCGGGGAACTATGGCTACACCTTC. Residues: CASNKPGNYGYTF.

V and J are TRBV18 and TRBJ1-5; TRBD1 agrees at 7 bases. The J segment lost 3 bases and the V segment lost 5 bases, leaving 4 bases of the junction unmatched. Germline lookup yields CDR1 KGHSH and CDR2 LQKENI. The CDR3 is 14 amino acids. The CDR3 region has the DNA TGTGCCAGCTCATCGGGACAGACCAATCAGCCCCAGCATTTT. Translating gives CASSSGQTNQPQHF.

The gene calls are TRBV3-1 (or the pseudogene TRBV3-2) and TRBJ1-1; possible D gene TRBD1, 6 bases. The CDR3 runs to 14 residues. Trimming took 5 bases from V and 11 from J, leaving 21 bases between them. Germline lookup yields CDR1 LGHDT and CDR2 YNNKEL (reference sequence). This CDR3 is CASSYSFRQDFAFF. CDR3 bases: TGTGCCAGCAGCTACTCCTTTAGACAGGATTTCGCTTTCTTT.

V usage is TRBV5-4 and J usage is TRBJ2-3; TRBD2 matches at 7 bases. With V trimmed by 5 bases and J by 5 bases, 11 bases remained unmatched. The CDR3 extends over 15 amino acids. The V gene's germline CDR1 is SGHNT and CDR2 YYREEE (reference sequence). The DNA for the CDR3 is TGTGCCAGCAGTCAAAGCGCGGGAGTTGAAGATACGCAGTATTTT. Translation gives CASSQSAGVEDTQYF.